What follows are 20 T cell receptor beta chains derived from one specimen sequenced in a study of regulatory T cells in long-lasting Graves disease. The time point was: newly diagnosed GD, antithyroid drugs for less than 3 months. RNA isolated from PBMCs was used to make the TCR library. Arm-PCR of CDR3 regions and iRepertoire HTBI primers were used to build TCR beta libraries. TCRdb called the multiplex PCR reads again in MiXCR, with one record for every CDR3 protein. The data contain 350,000 to 500,000 distinct CDR3 sequences, about a sixth of them singletons. This sample was also put to use in a study of T cells in Graves' hyperthyroidism and ophthalmopathy.

The source was peripheral blood mononuclear cells (PBMCs), collected at new diagnosis, from a patient treated with antithyroid drugs. These receptors all come from a woman in her 30s with Graves disease.

This clonotype was seen at least ten times. The rearrangement uses TRBV7-2 and TRBJ2-7; D is undetermined. The CDR3 covers 13 residues. Germline CDR1 and CDR2: SGHTA and FQGNSA. Trimming stripped 1 base from V and 7 bases from J, with 11 bases between. CDR3 protein: CASSLVFRSEQYF. DNA for the CDR3: TGTGCCAGCAGCTTAGTTTTTAGAAGTGAGCAGTACTTC.

Ten or more counts support this clonotype. The rearrangement links TRBV20-1 to TRBJ2-3, with D unresolved. V was clipped by 0 bases and J by 3 bases, with 7 bases between them. This CDR3 spans 13 amino acids. Germline assignment: CDR1 DFQATT and CDR2 SNEGSKA (reference sequence). CDR3 in amino acids: CSARDQKTDTQYF. CDR3 DNA: TGCAGTGCTAGAGATCAAAAAACAGATACGCAGTATTTT.

At least ten counts were recorded for this clonotype. The V call is TRBV7-2, the J call TRBJ1-1, with D possibly matching TRBD1 (5 bases). This CDR3 is 15 amino acids long. V lost 2 bases to trimming and J lost 3 bases, with 13 bases between them. Per the germline V gene, CDR1 is SGHTA and CDR2 is FQGNSA. CDR3 protein: CASSLFRGVDTEAFF. The CDR3 DNA is TGTGCCAGCAGCTTATTTAGGGGTGTAGACACTGAAGCTTTCTTT.

This clonotype was seen at least ten times. The genes are TRBV30 and TRBJ1-1; tentative D call: TRBD1 (6 bases). V gave up 8 bases and J gave up 7 bases, with 20 bases separating them. CDR3 length: 13 amino acids. Germline-derived CDR1 and CDR2 are GTSNPN and SVGIG (reference sequence). The CDR3 region is CARRAAGDIEAFF. The DNA of the CDR3 is TGTGCCCGCCGCGCGGCAGGGGACATTGAAGCTTTCTTT.

The rearrangement links TRBV6-2 or TRBV6-3 to TRBJ2-1, with 10 bases aligning to TRBD2. The J segment lost 7 bases and the V segment lost 2 bases, leaving 8 bases of the junction unmatched. The CDR3 extends over 16 amino acids. CDR1 MNHEY and CDR2 SVGEGT come from the germline V gene. The CDR3 DNA follows: TGTGCCAGCAGTTACGGGAGCGGGAGGGCCGTAAATGAGCAGTTCTTC. As protein: CASSYGSGRAVNEQFF.

This clonotype was observed at least ten times. The chain links TRBV5-6 to TRBJ1-5; 7 bases line up with TRBD1. The CDR3 spans 14 residues. The V gene's germline CDR1 is SGHDT and CDR2 YYEEEE. With V trimmed by 5 bases and J by 4 bases, 6 bases remained unmatched. The DNA for the CDR3 is TGTGCCAGCAGTTCCGACAGGGAAAATCAGCCCCAGCATTTT. Translating gives CASSSDRENQPQHF. Drawing the rest from reference TRBV5-6 and TRBJ1-5, the complete variable domain is DAGVTQSPTHLIKTRGQQVTLRCSPKSGHDTVSWYQQALGQGPQFIFQYYEEEERQRGNFPDRFSGHQFPNYSSELNVNALLLGDSALYLCASSSDRENQPQHFGDGTRLSIL.

V is TRBV10-3 and J is TRBJ2-3; no definite D call. The V gene lost 6 bases and the J gene lost 0 bases, with 16 bases spanning the gap. Germline V gene sequence: CDR1 ENHRY, CDR2 SYGVKD. This CDR3 contains 16 residues. CDR3 sequence reads: CAIRPAKASSTDTQYF. The CDR3 nucleotides read TGTGCCATCAGGCCAGCGAAGGCCTCTAGCACAGATACGCAGTATTTT.

There are many counts of this clonotype. V gene TRBV30 combines with J gene TRBJ1-5; tentative D call: TRBD1 (6 bases). Trimming removed 0 bases from V and 4 bases from J, with 7 bases in between. The germline gives CDR1 GTSNPN, CDR2 SVGIG (reference sequence). CDR3 length: 13 residues. For the CDR3, the DNA is TGTGCCTGGAGTGTACAGGGAAATCAGCCCCAGCATTTT. Translated: CAWSVQGNQPQHF.

This clonotype was counted a few times. V gene TRBV4-1 combines with J gene TRBJ1-3; 7 nucleotides line up with TRBD1. Germline V gives CDR1 MGHRA, CDR2 YSYEKL. The trim removed 0 bases at V and 1 base at J, leaving 9 bases unmatched. The CDR3 has 18 amino acids. CDR3 DNA sequence: TGCGCCAGCAGCCAAGAAGGAACAGGGGATAGTTCTGGAAACACCATATATTTT. Translated, it gives CASSQEGTGDSSGNTIYF.

In this sample, this clonotype turned up many times. This chain joins TRBV7-2 and TRBJ2-7; 9 bases are a match to TRBD2. From germline, CDR1 is SGHTA and CDR2 FQGNSA. CDR3 length equals 16 residues. Losses at the gene ends were 5 bases for V and 4 bases for J; bases not matched to a gene: 12. DNA for the CDR3: TGTGCCAGCAGCCACCCGACTAGCGGAGCGTTTTACGAGCAGTACTTC. Protein: CASSHPTSGAFYEQYF.

This clonotype has a count of ten or more. The chain links TRBV28 to TRBJ2-1; 9 nucleotides line up with TRBD2. Germline loops: CDR1 MDHEN, CDR2 SYDVKM. V shed 6 bases, J shed 4 bases, and the junction held 7 bases outside the gene matches. The CDR3 extends over 15 amino acids. As DNA, the CDR3 is TGTGCCAGCAGGGACTGGACTAGCGAGTACAATGAGCAGTTCTTC. This gives the protein CASRDWTSEYNEQFF.

This clonotype has at least ten counts. The rearrangement joins TRBV7-2 to TRBJ1-1; 7 bases map to TRBD1. The CDR3 consists of 14 residues. Unmatched junction bases numbered 6, after V lost 5 bases and J lost 3 bases. The germline V gene encodes CDR1 SGHTA and CDR2 FQGNSA. CDR3 amino acids: CASSTRQGHTEAFF. In DNA form, the CDR3 reads TGTGCCAGCAGCACGCGACAGGGCCACACTGAAGCTTTCTTT.

The rearrangement links TRBV4-2 to TRBJ2-3, with 8 bases aligning to TRBD1. Trimming took 2 bases from V and 6 from J; bases not matched to a gene: 7. CDR3 size: 15 residues. CDR1 is LGHNA, CDR2 YNFKEQ, per germline. The CDR3 here is CASSQPGTGKDTQYF. The CDR3 DNA reads as TGTGCCAGCAGCCAACCGGGGACAGGCAAGGATACGCAGTATTTT.

This clonotype was counted at least ten times. The V gene is TRBV30, the J gene TRBJ1-5, with D hard to call. Trimming stripped 4 bases from V and 2 bases from J, with 9 bases between. CDR1 GTSNPN and CDR2 SVGIG come from the germline V gene (reference sequence). This CDR3 comprises 13 residues. CDR3 coding DNA: TGTGCCTGGACCGGGAAGGGCAATCAGCCCCAGCATTTT. It specifies CAWTGKGNQPQHF.

This clonotype was seen repeatedly, ten times or more. The chain links TRBV7-9 to TRBJ2-3; D is perhaps TRBD1 (6 bases). The germline CDR1 and CDR2 sequences are SEHNR and FQNEAQ (reference sequence). V lost 2 bases and J 2 bases, leaving 11 bases between the germline ends. CDR3 size: 15 residues. CDR3 sequence (DNA): TGTGCCAGCAGCTTATCCAGGGGATCCACAGATACGCAGTATTTT. The encoded protein is CASSLSRGSTDTQYF.

Turning to this clonotype: Just one base apart from a much larger clone, this may be a read error. The rearrangement joins TRBV28 to TRBJ2-7, with 10 bases lining up with TRBD2. This CDR3 spans 15 amino acids. V shed 5 bases, J shed 6 bases, and the junction held 10 bases outside the gene matches. Per the germline V gene, CDR1 is MDHEN and CDR2 is SYDVKM. The CDR3 reads CASSPLAGAPFEQYF. The CDR3 region has the DNA TGTGCCAGCAGTCCCCTAGCGGGAGCTCCTTTCGAGCAGTACTTC.

In its sample, this clonotype was seen many times. V and J are TRBV7-9 and TRBJ2-1; TRBD2 agrees at 7 bases. The V gene end was trimmed by 4 bases and the J gene end by 10 bases; junction bases not matched to a gene: 16. Germline V CDR1 and CDR2: SEHNR, FQNEAQ (reference sequence). CDR3 length: 16 amino acids. CDR3: CASSSSLAAISREQFF. Written as DNA, the CDR3 is TGTGCCAGCAGCTCTAGTCTAGCGGCGATTTCGCGAGAGCAGTTCTTC.

This clonotype was counted at least ten times. The chain has TRBV28 and TRBJ1-2, with TRBD1 as a possible D gene (6 bases). V lost 2 bases and J lost 6, with 10 bases in between. The CDR3 runs to 13 residues. CDR1 is MDHEN and CDR2 is SYDVKM in the germline V gene. This CDR3 is CASSLRAGDGYTF. As DNA, the CDR3 is TGTGCCAGCAGTTTAAGGGCAGGGGATGGCTACACCTTC.

There are many counts of this clonotype. The chain employs TRBV30 and TRBJ1-4, with 9 nucleotides matching TRBD1. The CDR3 is 13 amino acids. The germline CDR1 and CDR2 sequences are GTSNPN and SVGIG (reference sequence). Trimming at V came to 3 bases and at J to 8 bases, leaving 4 bases not matched to a gene. DNA of the CDR3: TGTGCCTGGAGCGAAGGGACAGGGGAAAAACTGTTTTTT. Translating it yields CAWSEGTGEKLFF.

This clonotype was observed many times. V and J are TRBV29-1 and TRBJ2-3; D is perhaps TRBD2 (6 bases). Germline-derived CDR1 and CDR2 are SQVTM and ANQGSEA. V lost 6 bases and J 14 bases, leaving 18 bases between the germline ends. The CDR3 is 11 amino acids. The CDR3 bases are TGCAGCGTCTCTCCCGGGACTCTGGCGTATTTT. Residues: CSVSPGTLAYF.